The present T cell receptor beta chain was sequenced within a study of CXCR3-negative and CXCR3-positive naive CD8 T cells. Looking at the study overall: There were 130 million or so TRB reads altogether, and each library had about 1.5 +/- 0.3 million of them.

Details on this clonotype: The antigen is unknown.

Whole-study findings and limits: Naive cells with CXCR3 showed TRB CDR3s that were more hydrophobic than those in CXCR3-negative naive cells.

This CDR3 has 15 residues. Germline loops: CDR1 SGHRS, CDR2 YFSETQ. Libraries of TRB cDNA were made by 5' RACE and carried UMIs. From the 5' RACE reads, TCRdb lists one entry per CDR3 protein and no DNA. The table lists roughly 6,800 distinct CDR3 sequences. The source is a human donor in good health. Some clones in this sample may be carry-over from other donors' samples. The chain links TRBV5-1 to TRBJ1-2; the D call of TRBD1 rests on TCRdb alone, since no DNA is present to check it. The sequencing input was naive CXCR3+ CD8+ T cells from blood. Subset noted: CD45RO-CCR7+CD27+CD95- naive CD8+ T cells expressing CXCR3 (TNR3+). The chain's CDR3 is CASSSGTELNYGYTF. The full variable domain, its missing parts supplied by reference TRBV5-1 and TRBJ1-2, is KAGVTQTPRYLIKTRGQQVTLSCSPISGHRSVSWYQQTPGQGLQFLFEYFSETQRNKGNFPGRFSGRQFSNSRSEMNVSTLELGDSALYLCASSSGTELNYGYTFGSGTRLTVV.